These 9 T cell receptor beta chains came from one sample sequenced in a study of blood T cells in healthy people across ages. Primers used in a second PCR of roughly 7 to 12 cycles were a sample-barcoded 5' primer and a J-beta primer mix. TCRdb analysed the 5' RACE reads with MiXCR anew, one entry per CDR3 protein. The sample shows roughly 1,000,000 distinct CDR3 sequences, around 25% of them seen only once. These data also featured in a second study, about T cells of mothers and their children.

The sequenced material came from blood. These receptors all stem from a girl aged 2 to 9 in good health.

The chain carries TRBV20-1 and TRBJ2-1; D may be TRBD2 (5 bases). V was cut by 3 bases and J by 0 bases, with 18 bases left in between. The CDR3 is 17 amino acids. Germline V CDR1 and CDR2: DFQATT, SNEGSKA (reference sequence). In DNA form, the CDR3 reads TGCAGTGCTAGGGCCGCGGAGGCGCCTAGCTCCTACAATGAGCAGTTCTTC. Translation: CSARAAEAPSSYNEQFF.

This clonotype was counted only a few times. The V call is TRBV29-1, the J call TRBJ2-5; 9 bases match TRBD1. CDR1 is SQVTM, CDR2 ANQGSEA, per germline. CDR3 size: 16 residues. J was trimmed by 4 bases and V by 5 bases; bases with no gene match: 14. CDR3 sequence (DNA): TGCAGCGTTAAGGGACAGGGCCGACGTGGGGGAGAGACCCAGTACTTC. This gives the protein CSVKGQGRRGGETQYF.

This clonotype was found many times. This chain links TRBV20-1 with TRBJ2-3, with D perhaps given as TRBD1 or TRBD2 (5 bases each). Germline assignment: CDR1 DFQATT and CDR2 SNEGSKA (reference sequence). Between the trimmed V and J ends, which lost 5 bases and 3 bases, there was a span of 15 bases. This CDR3 has 14 residues. CDR3 sequence (DNA): TGCAGTGCTCCAGGGTTTAGAGGGACAGATACGCAGTATTTT. Its protein product is CSAPGFRGTDTQYF.

This clonotype was picked up a small number of times. V is TRBV4-1 and J is TRBJ2-1; D ambiguous. The CDR3 runs to 15 residues. CDR1 is MGHRA, CDR2 YSYEKL, per germline. Trimming took off 1 base at V and 8 bases at J, with 15 bases between the two ends. The chain's CDR3 is CASSQGDRPRDEQFF. The CDR3 nucleotides are TGCGCCAGCAGCCAAGGGGATCGCCCCAGAGATGAGCAGTTCTTC.

The J gene is TRBJ2-4, the V gene TRBV20-1, with D possibly matching TRBD1 (5 bases). This CDR3 is built from 14 residues. The V end lost 0 bases, the J end lost 8 bases, and 14 bases lay between the germline ends. The germline CDR1 and CDR2 sequences are DFQATT and SNEGSKA (reference sequence). CDR3 nucleotides: TGCAGTGCTAGAGATATGGCAGGGTGGGACATTCAGTACTTC. This encodes CSARDMAGWDIQYF.

As DNA, the CDR3 is TGCAGCGTTGAAGAGTTTCCGGGACAGCTCTATGGCTACACCTTC. It translates to CSVEEFPGQLYGYTF. The V and J genes are TRBV29-1 and TRBJ1-2; 7 bases map to TRBD1. J was trimmed by 4 bases and V by 0 bases; bases with no gene match: 8. This CDR3 contains 15 residues. Per germline, CDR1 SQVTM and CDR2 ANQGSEA.

This clonotype was seen a few times. This chain links TRBV6-5 with TRBJ2-1; TRBD2 matches at 9 bases. V was pared by 4 bases and J by 2 bases, with 6 bases of the junction left unmatched. Per the germline V gene, CDR1 is MNHEY and CDR2 is SVGAGI. The CDR3 totals 16 residues. CDR3: CASSLAGAATYNEQFF. DNA of the CDR3: TGTGCCAGCAGTTTAGCGGGAGCAGCCACCTACAATGAGCAGTTCTTC.

The chain links TRBV27 to TRBJ2-7; 10 nucleotides align to TRBD1. The CDR3 is 16 amino acids. The V segment lost 8 bases and the J segment 4 bases; nucleotides outside the gene matches: 14. Germline V gene lookup returns CDR1 MNHEY and CDR2 SMNVEV (reference sequence). CDR3: CASFGPGQGNFYEQYF. As DNA, the CDR3 is TGTGCCAGCTTTGGCCCGGGACAGGGGAATTTTTACGAGCAGTACTTC.

The chain recombines TRBV27 with TRBJ2-4; D is undetermined. The CDR3 is 14 residues long. The germline CDR1 and CDR2 sequences are MNHEY and SMNVEV (reference sequence). V was pared by 8 bases and J by 0 bases, with 11 bases between. CDR3 sequence (DNA): TGTGCCAGCCATCGGATGGGAGCCAAAAACATTCAGTACTTC. Its translation is CASHRMGAKNIQYF.